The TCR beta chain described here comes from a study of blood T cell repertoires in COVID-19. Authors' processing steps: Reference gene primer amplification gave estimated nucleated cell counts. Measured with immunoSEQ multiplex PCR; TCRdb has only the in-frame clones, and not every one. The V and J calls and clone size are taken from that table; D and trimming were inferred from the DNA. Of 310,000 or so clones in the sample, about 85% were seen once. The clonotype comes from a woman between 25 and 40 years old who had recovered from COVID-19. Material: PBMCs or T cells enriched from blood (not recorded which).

CDR3 DNA: TGTGCCAGCAGCCCCGGGACTAGCGGTAGCACAGATACGCAGTATTTT. This encodes CASSPGTSGSTDTQYF. The chain combines TRBV7-3 with TRBJ2-3, with 11 bases matching TRBD2. The V segment lost 5 bases and the J segment 0 bases; nucleotides outside the gene matches: 4. The CDR3 is made up of 16 amino acids. The germline gives CDR1 SGHTA, CDR2 FQGTGA.